These 10 T cell receptor beta chains were sequenced from one sample in a study of T-cell reconstitution after alpha-beta-depleted transplantation in children. TCRbeta library construction was performed incorporating unique molecular identifiers. TCRdb recomputed calls from the PCR reads with MiXCR, one row per CDR3 protein. Here the sample spans 200,000 to 300,000 distinct CDR3 sequences, around 12% being singletons. Sequencing used PBMCs from the stem cell graft donor, obtained from the stem cell graft. Receptor source: a human donor who donated a stem cell graft to a child with acute lymphoblastic leukemia.

The chain carries TRBV24-1 and TRBJ2-3; 8 nucleotides align to TRBD1. The CDR3 runs to 15 residues. Germline V CDR1 and CDR2: KGHDR, SFDVKD. V gave up 6 bases and J gave up 3 bases; unmatched junction bases: 7. CDR3 coding DNA: TGTGCCACCAGTATCCGGACAGGGAGTACAGATACGCAGTATTTT. This codes for CATSIRTGSTDTQYF.

This clonotype was counted at least ten times. This rearrangement joins TRBV4-1 to TRBJ2-7; D gene uncertain. V was trimmed by 3 bases and J by 5 bases, leaving 14 bases between them. Germline CDR1 reads MGHRA; CDR2 reads YSYEKL. The CDR3 runs 14 residues. The CDR3 loop reads CASSHGPIPDEQYF. CDR3 nucleotide sequence: TGCGCCAGCAGCCACGGCCCGATACCTGACGAGCAGTACTTC.

The table lists this clonotype with many counts. V is TRBV2 and J is TRBJ2-5; D uncertain. Germline-derived CDR1 and CDR2 are SNHLY and FYNNEI. The CDR3 sequence is 13 residues long. Trimming took 5 bases from V and 4 from J, leaving 11 bases between them. CDR3 protein: CASSKRYSETQYF. CDR3 nucleotide sequence: TGTGCCAGCAGTAAACGGTACTCAGAGACCCAGTACTTC.

In regard to this clonotype: With a much larger clone just one base away, this may be a read error. The chain employs TRBV3-1 and TRBJ1-1, with unresolved D. This CDR3 contains 14 residues. The germline V gene has CDR1 LGHDT and CDR2 YNNKEL (reference sequence). The CDR3 loop is CASSRNRENAEAFF. In nucleotides, the CDR3 is TGTGCCAGCAGCCGGAATCGGGAGAACGCTGAAGCTTTCTTT.

This clonotype has ten or more counts. The J gene is TRBJ1-5, the V gene TRBV28; the match to TRBD1 covers 10 bases. The CDR3 covers 18 residues. Unmatched junction bases numbered 17, after V lost 5 bases and J lost 7 bases. Germline V gene lookup returns CDR1 MDHEN and CDR2 SYDVKM. For the CDR3, the DNA is TGTGCCAGCAGTCCAACCTTTTCGGGACAGGGGATTGACCAGCCCCAGCATTTT. This encodes CASSPTFSGQGIDQPQHF.

This clonotype was picked up many times. The rearrangement links TRBV12-3 or TRBV12-4 to TRBJ1-5; TRBD1 might be the D (6 bases). This CDR3 region has 16 residues. Trimming took 1 base from V and 0 from J, leaving 10 bases between them. This CDR3 reads CASSLEGQLSNQPQHF. The CDR3 DNA reads as TGTGCCAGCAGTTTAGAGGGACAACTTAGCAATCAGCCCCAGCATTTT.

This clonotype was seen many times. The chain is built from TRBV20-1 and TRBJ1-1, with a tentative D call TRBD1 (6 bases). Between the trimmed V and J ends, which lost 3 bases and 5 bases, there was a span of 16 bases. In germline, CDR1 is DFQATT, CDR2 SNEGSKA (reference sequence). The CDR3 has 14 residues. DNA for the CDR3: TGCAGTGCTAGGGAACAGGGAAGAGGGACTGAAGCTTTCTTT. Protein sequence: CSAREQGRGTEAFF.

This clonotype has a count of ten or more. This chain uses TRBV7-2 with TRBJ1-5; no clear D. CDR3 length equals 15 residues. Germline CDR1 is SGHTA and CDR2 is FQGNSA. V was cut by 5 bases and J by 3 bases, with 14 bases left in between. The CDR3 DNA reads TGTGCCAGCAGCCAGAACCTTGGGTCCAATCAGCCCCAGCATTTT. This gives the protein CASSQNLGSNQPQHF.

This clonotype has a count of ten or more. The rearrangement joins TRBV28 to TRBJ2-7, with D perhaps TRBD1 (5 bases). The V gene lost 7 bases and the J gene lost 9 bases, with 25 bases spanning the gap. Germline CDR1 is MDHEN and CDR2 is SYDVKM. This CDR3 comprises 15 residues. In DNA form, the CDR3 reads TGTGCCAGCACCCTAACCGGTCAGGGTATGTTGGCGCAGTACTTC. It codes for CASTLTGQGMLAQYF.

The sample holds a few counts of this clonotype. J is TRBJ2-1 and V is TRBV20-1; TRBD2 matches at 12 bases. Germline-derived CDR1 and CDR2 are DFQATT and SNEGSKA (reference sequence). Germline trimming cut 5 bases from V and 1 base from J; bases unmatched to any gene: 9. This CDR3 is built from 17 residues. As DNA, the CDR3 is TGCAGTGCTTTGACTAGCGGGAGAGGGGGATCCTACAATGAGCAGTTCTTC. This gives the protein CSALTSGRGGSYNEQFF.